This T cell receptor beta chain was observed in a study of cytomegalovirus exposure and HLA in healthy donors. Study in general: HLA-typed donors contributed some 85 million unique TCRs, which were held in an early data release. Study results and limitations: In an earlier analysis, most TCR beta V segments were productive about 87% or about 30% of the time. A later analysis found that most CMV-associated TCR beta chains appeared HLA-restricted. What was likely a sequencing artifact was a cluster of highly shared sequence variants.

Details on this clone: The antigen remains undetermined.

Vbeta (60) and Jbeta (13) primers were used in the PCR. Profiling relied on immunoSEQ multiplex PCR, and the TCRdb table lists in-frame clones only, not all of them. Of some 190,000 clones in the sample, over 70% were seen once. Sequencing was performed on PBMCs. The TCR originated in a boy under 10 years old in good health and CMV-seronegative.

The CDR3 spells CASSDPSRDNEQFF. The DNA for the CDR3 is TGTGCCAGCAGTGACCCCTCTCGGGACAATGAGCAGTTCTTC. The V call is TRBV25-1, the J call TRBJ2-1; D unresolved. This CDR3 is 14 amino acids long. V was clipped by 3 bases and J by 5 bases, with 11 bases between them. Germline loops: CDR1 MGHDK, CDR2 SYGVNS.